A selection of T cell receptor beta chains follows, all from one sample in a study of TIL therapy for anti-PD-1-resistant metastatic lung cancer. TCRdb's table, derived via immunoSEQ multiplex PCR, lists solely in-frame clones and lacks some. The sample consists of some 60,000 clones, roughly 66% of them appearing once. The sequenced sample was blood, obtained at baseline. Receptors originate from a person between 25 and 80 years old with non-small cell lung cancer. The CDR3 runs from the conserved cysteine through the conserved F or W. Fields, in order: CDR3 DNA, CDR3 protein, D gene, J gene, V gene, clone size. D genes are given only for firm matches. Not every row has a clone size; where given, it reads once, few, many or a size class.

cdr3_nt: TGTGCCAGCAGCTCGCACGGAGGCCTCCTCTACGAGCAGTACTTC
cdr3_aa: CASSSHGGLLYEQYF
d_call: NA
j_call: TRBJ2-7
v_call: TRBV5-8
clone_size: NA

cdr3_nt: TGTGCCAGCAGTTACACAGACACCTACGAGCAGTACTTC
cdr3_aa: CASSYTDTYEQYF
d_call: NA
j_call: TRBJ2-7
v_call: TRBV6-6
clone_size: NA

cdr3_nt: TGTGCCACCAGGGACAGCGCCTACGAGCAGTACTTC
cdr3_aa: CATRDSAYEQYF
d_call: TRBD1
j_call: TRBJ2-7
v_call: TRBV6-6
clone_size: few

cdr3_nt: TGTGCCACCAGCAGAGGTCGGGCGGACCCTAGCACAGATACGCAGTATTTT
cdr3_aa: CATSRGRADPSTDTQYF
d_call: NA
j_call: TRBJ2-3
v_call: TRBV15
clone_size: NA

cdr3_nt: TGTGCCAGCAGTGGGGGGGTACGGGGGCATGAAAAACTGTTTTTT
cdr3_aa: CASSGGVRGHEKLFF
d_call: NA
j_call: TRBJ1-4
v_call: TRBV6-1
clone_size: NA

cdr3_nt: TGTGCCAGCACCGACCTAGCGGGAGTGAAGGATACGCAGTATTTT
cdr3_aa: CASTDLAGVKDTQYF
d_call: TRBD2
j_call: TRBJ2-3
v_call: TRBV2
clone_size: NA

cdr3_nt: TGTGCCTGGAGTCGGGACCGACCGTATGGCTACACCTTC
cdr3_aa: CAWSRDRPYGYTF
d_call: NA
j_call: TRBJ1-2
v_call: TRBV30
clone_size: few

cdr3_nt: TGCGCCAGCGGGCCACAGGGGGCTGGTACCGGGGAGCTGTTTTTT
cdr3_aa: CASGPQGAGTGELFF
d_call: TRBD1
j_call: TRBJ2-2
v_call: TRBV5-1
clone_size: NA

cdr3_nt: TGTGCCAGCTCACCACGGGTCCATGATGAAGCTTTCTTT
cdr3_aa: CASSPRVHDEAFF
d_call: NA
j_call: TRBJ1-1
v_call: TRBV18
clone_size: NA

cdr3_nt: TGTGCCAGCAGTGAACGGCTAGCGGGGGTGGAGACCCAGTACTTC
cdr3_aa: CASSERLAGVETQYF
d_call: TRBD2
j_call: TRBJ2-5
v_call: TRBV2
clone_size: NA

cdr3_nt: TGCAGCGTTCGGCACGACAACACCGGGGAGCTGTTTTTT
cdr3_aa: CSVRHDNTGELFF
d_call: NA
j_call: TRBJ2-2
v_call: TRBV29-1
clone_size: many

cdr3_nt: TGTGCCAGTAGGGGCAGCCCTGCGGAAGGCTACACCTTC
cdr3_aa: CASRGSPAEGYTF
d_call: NA
j_call: TRBJ1-2
v_call: TRBV19
clone_size: NA